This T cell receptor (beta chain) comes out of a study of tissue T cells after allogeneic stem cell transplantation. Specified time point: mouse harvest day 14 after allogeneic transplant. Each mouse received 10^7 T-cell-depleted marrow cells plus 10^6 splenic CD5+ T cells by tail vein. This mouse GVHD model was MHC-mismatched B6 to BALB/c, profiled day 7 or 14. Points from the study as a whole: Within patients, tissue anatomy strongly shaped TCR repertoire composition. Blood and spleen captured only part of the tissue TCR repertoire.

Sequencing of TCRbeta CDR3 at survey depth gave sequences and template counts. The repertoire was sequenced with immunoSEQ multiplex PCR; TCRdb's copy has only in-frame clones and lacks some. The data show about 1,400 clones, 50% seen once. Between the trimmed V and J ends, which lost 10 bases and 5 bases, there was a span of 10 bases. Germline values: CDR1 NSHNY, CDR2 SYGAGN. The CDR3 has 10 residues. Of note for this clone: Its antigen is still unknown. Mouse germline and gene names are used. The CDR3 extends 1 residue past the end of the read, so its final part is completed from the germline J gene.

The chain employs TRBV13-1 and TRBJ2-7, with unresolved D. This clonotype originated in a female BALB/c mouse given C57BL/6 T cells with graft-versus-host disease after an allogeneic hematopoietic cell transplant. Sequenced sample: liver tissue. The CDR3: CAPRGNEQYF. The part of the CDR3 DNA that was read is TGTGCCCCCCGTGGCAATGAACAGTAC.